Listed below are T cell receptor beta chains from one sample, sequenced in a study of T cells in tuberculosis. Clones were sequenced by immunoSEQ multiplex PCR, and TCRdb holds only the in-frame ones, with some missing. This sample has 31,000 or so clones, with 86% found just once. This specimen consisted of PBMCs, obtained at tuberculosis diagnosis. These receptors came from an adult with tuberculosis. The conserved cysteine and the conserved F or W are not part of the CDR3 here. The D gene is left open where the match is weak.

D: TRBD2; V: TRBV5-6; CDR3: ASSYRAGGLNTGELF
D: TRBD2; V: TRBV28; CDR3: ASSSLTSLFNEQF
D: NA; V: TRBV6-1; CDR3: ASSETKGNTIY
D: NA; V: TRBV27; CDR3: ASSLLGGGAKDTQY
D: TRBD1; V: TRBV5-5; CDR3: ASSPGTGDGEQY
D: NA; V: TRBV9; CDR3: ASSVGGLSNEKLF
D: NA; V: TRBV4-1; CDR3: ASSQVGGQINYEQY
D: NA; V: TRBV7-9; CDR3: ASSVTVNTEAF
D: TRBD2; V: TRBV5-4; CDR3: ASSSSGGYLGETQY
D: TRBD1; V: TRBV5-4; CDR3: ASSFVTGGLDEQY
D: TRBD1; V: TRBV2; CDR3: ASNPGQGSPGANVLT
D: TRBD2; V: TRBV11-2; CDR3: ASSFGTSGTSTQY
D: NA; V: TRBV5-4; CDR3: ASSPRPGSFSYEQY
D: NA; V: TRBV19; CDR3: ASSIQQDSYEQY
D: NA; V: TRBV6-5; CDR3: ASSTPIEAEQY
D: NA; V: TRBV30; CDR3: AWSPPGNNSPLH
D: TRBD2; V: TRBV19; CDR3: ASSIALAGVETQY
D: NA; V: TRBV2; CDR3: ASSVRQGLFSGNTIY
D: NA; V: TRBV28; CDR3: ASSAVVDTQY
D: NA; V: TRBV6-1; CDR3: ASSEFTGPVEEAF
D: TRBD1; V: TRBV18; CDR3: ASSPGTEGNTIY
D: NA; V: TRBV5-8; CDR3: ASSSPREQY
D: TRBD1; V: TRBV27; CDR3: ASSWTGSSYEQY
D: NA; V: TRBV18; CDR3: ASSPPGTSYNYGYT
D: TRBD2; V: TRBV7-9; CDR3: ASSPLLTSGRAGDEQF
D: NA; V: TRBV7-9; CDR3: ASSLGPSGNTIY
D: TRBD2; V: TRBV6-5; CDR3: ASSYIWSGDYNEQF
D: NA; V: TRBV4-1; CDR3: ASSQDRGYEQY
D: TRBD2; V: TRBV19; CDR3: ASSPWRASGRTGNEQF
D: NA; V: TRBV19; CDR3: ASTHPKRGRENTGELF
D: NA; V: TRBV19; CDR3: ASSTSAYPRYEQY
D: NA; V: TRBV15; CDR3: ATSRGLITNEQF
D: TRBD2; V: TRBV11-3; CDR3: ASSLSAGGGPLDEQF
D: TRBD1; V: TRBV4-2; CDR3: ASSPGQGNEKLF
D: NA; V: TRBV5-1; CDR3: ASSYPGEQTQY
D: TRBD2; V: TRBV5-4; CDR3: ASRAGGIQETQY
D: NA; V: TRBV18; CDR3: ASSPVLGDQETQY
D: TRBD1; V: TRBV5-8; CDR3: ASNLGQSYGYT
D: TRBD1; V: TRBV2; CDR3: ASSDRVGGNTIY
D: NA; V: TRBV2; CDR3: ASSEAWTVINEKLF
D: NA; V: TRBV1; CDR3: TSSRLPGLAGVANTGELF
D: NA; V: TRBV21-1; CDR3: ASSKRDRGYNEQF
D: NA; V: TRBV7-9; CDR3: ASSLVLALKDSSGNTIY
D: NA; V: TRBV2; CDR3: ASSGSDSATNEKLF
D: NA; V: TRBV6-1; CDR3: ASSAAMGARHEQY
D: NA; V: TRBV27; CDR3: ASSLVAGYEQY
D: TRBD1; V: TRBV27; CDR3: ASSPQGKINYGYT
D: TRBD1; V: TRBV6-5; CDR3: ASSYQGANTEAF
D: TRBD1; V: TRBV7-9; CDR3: ASRPNLVPRDREDIQY
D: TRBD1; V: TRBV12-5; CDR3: ASGSTGNKGNQPQH
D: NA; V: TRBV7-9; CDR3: ASSPPSGGNNEQF
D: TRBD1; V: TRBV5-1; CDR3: ASSPTGAIQETQY
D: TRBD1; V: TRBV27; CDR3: ASRTQGAGTGELF